A single sample gave rise to the 30 T cell receptor beta chains below, sequenced in a study of blood T cell repertoires in COVID-19. Profiled with immunoSEQ multiplex PCR; TCRdb holds only in-frame clones, not every one. The sample carries roughly 180,000 clones, 60% to 85% recorded once. The source material was peripheral blood. The receptors were gathered from a woman aged 55-69 years with COVID-19, enrolled during active disease.

On this clone: This CDR3 is also generated by other DNA sequences in the sample. V gene TRBV19 combines with J gene TRBJ1-2, with a weak D call TRBD1 (5 bases). V lost 4 bases, J lost 2 bases, and 8 bases lay in between. Germline loops: CDR1 LNHDA, CDR2 SQIVND (reference sequence). The CDR3 is made up of 13 amino acids. For the CDR3, the DNA is TGTGCCAGTAGTACACAGGTGAACTATGGCTACACCTTC. Protein product: CASSTQVNYGYTF.

The rearrangement uses TRBV19 and TRBJ1-1; 7 bases align to TRBD1. The V and J ends lost 8 bases and 4 bases, in that order; junction bases with no gene match: 7. Germline V gene lookup returns CDR1 LNHDA and CDR2 SQIVND (reference sequence). This CDR3 contains 13 residues. The CDR3, as DNA: TGTGCCAGTGCCAGGGACAGTAGCACTGAAGCTTTCTTT. Its translation: CASARDSSTEAFF.

V and J are TRBV28 and TRBJ2-2; D might be TRBD1 (7 bases). CDR1 and CDR2 from the germline V gene are MDHEN and SYDVKM. The CDR3 sequence is 17 residues long. V dropped 6 bases and J dropped 3 bases, with 20 bases sitting between them. The CDR3, as DNA: TGTGCCAGCAGCTTCCGTCTCAGGGGGGATTACACCGGGGAGCTGTTTTTT. Protein sequence: CASSFRLRGDYTGELFF.

This clone was seen a handful of times. The CDR3 here is CSVELIEGTEAFF. CDR3 bases: TGCAGCGTTGAACTCATAGAGGGCACTGAAGCTTTCTTT. V gene TRBV29-1 combines with J gene TRBJ1-1; the D is unclear. The CDR3 covers 13 residues. V was pared by 2 bases and J by 4 bases, with 11 bases between. Germline CDR1 and CDR2: SQVTM and ANQGSEA.

This sequence joins TRBV24-1 and TRBJ2-2, with D unresolved. The CDR3 loop spans 17 amino acids. CDR1 is KGHDR and CDR2 is SFDVKD in the germline V gene. Trimming pared 4 bases from V and 4 bases from J, leaving 18 bases between. The chain's CDR3 is CATSDPPTGSGTGELFF. CDR3 in DNA: TGTGCCACCAGTGACCCTCCGACTGGCTCGGGCACCGGGGAGCTGTTTTTT.

This clone was counted at least ten times. This chain joins TRBV7-9 and TRBJ2-7, with TRBD1 identical over 8 bases. The germline V gene encodes CDR1 SEHNR and CDR2 FQNEAQ (reference sequence). The length of the CDR3 is 15 residues. Trimming took 5 bases from V and 4 from J; bases not matched to a gene: 10. CDR3 sequence: CASSQGTGDTYEQYF. DNA for the CDR3: TGTGCCAGCAGCCAAGGGACAGGAGACACGTACGAGCAGTACTTC.

The V call is TRBV7-6, the J call TRBJ2-3; D gene uncertain. Trimming pared 5 bases from V and 6 bases from J, leaving 21 bases between. The CDR3 has 16 amino acids. Germline V gene sequence: CDR1 SGHVS, CDR2 FNYEAQ. DNA for the CDR3: TGTGCCAGCAGCCCCCATACGAGGTTACCGGAGGATACGCAGTATTTT. It translates to CASSPHTRLPEDTQYF.

Concerning this clone itself: The junction differs from germline at one of its ends, possibly a read error. This chain uses TRBV7-7 with TRBJ2-1; a possible D gene is TRBD2 (6 bases). The CDR3 runs to 12 residues. In germline, CDR1 is SSHAT, CDR2 FNYEAQ (reference sequence). The CDR3 nucleotides are TGTGCTAGCAGCGGAGACGGGGGTGAGCAGTTCTTC. It yields the protein CASSGDGGEQFF.

For the CDR3, the DNA is TGTGCCAGTAGTATGGGGGGGATCAACACAGATACGCAGTATTTT. Translation gives CASSMGGINTDTQYF. This rearrangement joins TRBV19 to TRBJ2-3, with 7 bases fitting TRBD2. The CDR3 runs 15 residues. Trimming took 3 bases from V and 2 from J; bases not matched to a gene: 5. From germline, CDR1 is LNHDA and CDR2 SQIVND (reference sequence).

The chain is built from TRBV6-5 and TRBJ1-6; the D is unclear. CDR1 and CDR2 (germline): MNHEY, SVGAGI. Between the trimmed V and J ends, which lost 10 bases and 9 bases, there was a span of 16 bases. CDR3 size: 13 residues. CDR3 in amino acids: CATSEPGLSPLHF. The CDR3 nucleotides are TGTGCCACTTCAGAACCAGGACTTTCACCCCTCCACTTT.

The chain couples TRBV19 to TRBJ1-2; the match to TRBD1 covers 9 bases. The V gene end was trimmed by 5 bases and the J gene end by 5 bases; junction bases not matched to a gene: 6. Per the germline V gene, CDR1 is LNHDA and CDR2 is SQIVND (reference sequence). CDR3 length equals 14 residues. The CDR3, as DNA: TGTGCCAGTAGTCCGGGACAGGGCGTTTATGGCTACACCTTC. Protein sequence: CASSPGQGVYGYTF. Full variable domain (missing parts from reference TRBV19 and TRBJ1-2): DGGITQSPKYLFRKEGQNVTLSCEQNLNHDAMYWYRQDPGQGLRLIYYSQIVNDFQKGDIAEGYSVSREKKESFPLTVTSAQKNPTAFYLCASSPGQGVYGYTFGSGTRLTVV.

The genes are TRBV7-2 and TRBJ1-1, with 9 bases lining up with TRBD1. The CDR3 has 15 amino acids. V dropped 3 bases and J dropped 7; count of bases not matched to a gene: 9. CDR1 is SGHTA and CDR2 is FQGNSA in the germline V gene. Written as DNA, the CDR3 is TGTGCCAGCAGCTTGTGGGACAGGGTGGTCGGTGAAGCTTTCTTT. Translated, it gives CASSLWDRVVGEAFF.

V is TRBV7-3 and J is TRBJ2-2; 10 bases map to TRBD1. CDR3 size: 14 residues. Trimming cost V 3 bases and J 9 bases; bases outside gene matches: 4. CDR1 and CDR2 (germline): SGHTA, FQGTGA. CDR3 nucleotide sequence: TGTGCCAGCAGCTTTCCGGGACAGGGGCGGGAGCTGTTTTTT. It specifies CASSFPGQGRELFF.

The rearrangement joins TRBV19 to TRBJ1-1, with D uncertain. The CDR3 sequence is 11 residues long. Germline assignment: CDR1 LNHDA and CDR2 SQIVND (reference sequence). With 9 bases removed from V and 5 bases from J, the gap between germline ends came to 10 bases. CDR3 loop: CASRDDTEAFF. The CDR3 DNA is TGTGCCAGCCGAGATGATACTGAAGCTTTCTTT.

The chain recombines TRBV3-1 (or the pseudogene TRBV3-2) with TRBJ2-3, with D possibly TRBD1 on 6 matching bases. The germline CDR1 and CDR2 sequences are LGHDT and YNNKEL (reference sequence). The germline V and J ends were trimmed by 0 bases and 2 bases, with 12 bases remaining between them. The CDR3 is 16 residues long. For the CDR3, the DNA is TGTGCCAGCAGCCAAGAGTCAGGGGATCCCACAGATACGCAGTATTTT. Translated, it gives CASSQESGDPTDTQYF.

The chain couples TRBV30 to TRBJ1-1; no reliable D call. The ends were cut back, 3 bases at V and 1 base at J, with 12 bases in the middle. CDR3 length equals 14 residues. The germline V gene has CDR1 GTSNPN and CDR2 SVGIG (reference sequence). CDR3 amino acids: CAWRAPGTNTEAFF. The CDR3 nucleotides are TGTGCCTGGAGGGCTCCGGGTACGAACACTGAAGCTTTCTTT.

The V and J genes are TRBV19 and TRBJ1-5, with D possibly TRBD1 on 6 matching bases. Germline V gene lookup returns CDR1 LNHDA and CDR2 SQIVND (reference sequence). V lost 3 bases and J lost 6, with 15 bases in between. The CDR3 is 15 amino acids. In DNA, the CDR3 is TGTGCCAGTAGTATGTCGGGGGGCTCGCCTCAGCCCCAGCATTTT. It codes for CASSMSGGSPQPQHF.

The gene calls are TRBV5-1 and TRBJ1-1; 8 bases are a match to TRBD1. The CDR3 is 14 amino acids. Germline loops: CDR1 SGHRS, CDR2 YFSETQ. The J segment lost 0 bases and the V segment lost 6 bases, leaving 4 bases of the junction unmatched. CDR3 amino acids: CASTRTGMNTEAFF. The CDR3 nucleotides are TGCGCCAGCACGAGGACAGGGATGAACACTGAAGCTTTCTTT.

This chain connects TRBV3-1 (or the pseudogene TRBV3-2) to TRBJ2-3; TRBD2 might be the D (6 bases). Germline V gives CDR1 LGHDT, CDR2 YNNKEL (reference sequence). The CDR3 is made up of 15 amino acids. The V and J ends lost 1 base and 5 bases respectively, with 13 bases between them. DNA for the CDR3: TGTGCCAGCAGCCAAGGTTCCGGGAGTCAAGATACGCAGTATTTT. Protein product: CASSQGSGSQDTQYF.

The CDR3 sequence is CASSYSGRRGGYTF. The CDR3 nucleotides are TGTGCCAGCAGTTACTCAGGCCGTCGGGGTGGCTACACCTTC. J is TRBJ1-2 and V is TRBV6-5; D gene uncertain. Trimming pared 0 bases from V and 7 bases from J, leaving 12 bases between. The CDR3 covers 14 residues. Germline assignment: CDR1 MNHEY and CDR2 SVGAGI.

This chain joins TRBV7-2 and TRBJ1-1, with D possibly matching TRBD1 (6 bases). Trimming left V 1 base short and J 4 bases short, with 10 bases between. Germline V gene data show CDR1 as SGHTA and CDR2 as FQGNSA. The length of the CDR3 is 14 residues. The CDR3 protein is CASSLETGTTEAFF. The CDR3 bases are TGTGCCAGCAGCTTAGAAACAGGGACCACTGAAGCTTTCTTT.

The sample holds a few counts of this clone. V usage is TRBV7-2 and J usage is TRBJ2-7; 7 nucleotides match TRBD1. Germline CDR1 is SGHTA and CDR2 is FQGNSA. The CDR3 runs 16 residues. V lost 6 bases, J lost 1 base, and 12 bases stayed unmatched. The CDR3 region has the DNA TGTGCCAGCAGTACTACGGACAGGCGGCTGTCCTACGAGCAGTACGTC. As protein: CASSTTDRRLSYEQYV.

V is TRBV7-9 and J is TRBJ2-7, with D possibly matching TRBD2 (5 bases). Germline CDR1 SEHNR, CDR2 FQNEAQ (reference sequence). Trimming cost V 4 bases and J 3 bases, with 10 bases left between them. This CDR3 is 13 amino acids long. CDR3: CASSSSGIYEQYF. The CDR3 nucleotides are TGTGCCAGCAGCTCATCGGGGATCTACGAGCAGTACTTC.

The chain has TRBV6-2 or TRBV6-3 and TRBJ2-1; 12 bases align to TRBD2. Per germline, CDR1 MNHEY and CDR2 SVGEGT. V dropped 0 bases and J dropped 4; count of bases not matched to a gene: 7. The CDR3 extends over 18 amino acids. CDR3 sequence (DNA): TGTGCCAGCAGTTACTCCCCGACTAGCGGGAGCCTTTACAATGAGCAGTTCTTC. Translation: CASSYSPTSGSLYNEQFF.

J is TRBJ2-1 and V is TRBV6-2 or TRBV6-3; D might be TRBD2 (6 bases). Per germline, CDR1 MNHEY and CDR2 SVGEGT. The CDR3 covers 16 residues. The germline V and J ends were trimmed by 6 bases and 0 bases, with 15 bases remaining between them. Here the CDR3 reads CASSNPGLGSYNEQFF. In DNA, the CDR3 is TGTGCCAGCAGCAACCCGGGACTTGGCTCCTACAATGAGCAGTTCTTC.

The V gene is TRBV27, the J gene TRBJ2-6, with unresolved D. This CDR3 spans 13 amino acids. V gave up 7 bases and J gave up 4 bases, with 8 bases separating them. CDR1 MNHEY and CDR2 SMNVEV come from the germline V gene (reference sequence). The CDR3 sequence: CASTYPGANVLTF. CDR3 nucleotide sequence: TGTGCCAGCACCTACCCGGGGGCCAACGTCCTGACTTTC.

V usage is TRBV6-5 and J usage is TRBJ2-2; D uncertain. The CDR3 extends over 13 amino acids. V dropped 0 bases and J dropped 5 bases, with 4 bases sitting between them. Germline assignment: CDR1 MNHEY and CDR2 SVGAGI. DNA for the CDR3: TGTGCCAGCAGTTACTCCCGGACCGGGGAGCTGTTTTTT. This encodes CASSYSRTGELFF.

The chain couples TRBV28 to TRBJ1-1, with D possibly being TRBD1 (5 bases). Trimming stripped 6 bases from V and 8 bases from J, with 19 bases between. The length of the CDR3 is 14 residues. Germline loops: CDR1 MDHEN, CDR2 SYDVKM. The CDR3 loop reads CASRGRDQNSEAFF. The CDR3 coding sequence is TGTGCCAGCAGGGGGAGGGACCAAAATTCGGAAGCTTTCTTT.

This clone has just a few counts. V gene TRBV6-5 combines with J gene TRBJ2-5; possible D gene TRBD1, 5 bases. Trimming removed 6 bases at V and 3 bases at J, with 14 bases between. CDR3 size: 14 residues. Per germline, CDR1 MNHEY and CDR2 SVGAGI. This CDR3 reads CASRIQVGKETQYF. In nucleotides, the CDR3 is TGTGCCAGCAGGATACAGGTGGGCAAAGAGACCCAGTACTTC.

The gene calls are TRBV6-5 and TRBJ1-1; 7 bases map to TRBD1. CDR1 and CDR2 (germline): MNHEY, SVGAGI. The CDR3 contains 15 residues. The J segment lost 6 bases and the V segment lost 2 bases, leaving 9 bases of the junction unmatched. CDR3 nucleotides: TGTGCCAGCAGTTACCTACGACAGGGTAGCGCTGAAGCTTTCTTT. Translating it yields CASSYLRQGSAEAFF.